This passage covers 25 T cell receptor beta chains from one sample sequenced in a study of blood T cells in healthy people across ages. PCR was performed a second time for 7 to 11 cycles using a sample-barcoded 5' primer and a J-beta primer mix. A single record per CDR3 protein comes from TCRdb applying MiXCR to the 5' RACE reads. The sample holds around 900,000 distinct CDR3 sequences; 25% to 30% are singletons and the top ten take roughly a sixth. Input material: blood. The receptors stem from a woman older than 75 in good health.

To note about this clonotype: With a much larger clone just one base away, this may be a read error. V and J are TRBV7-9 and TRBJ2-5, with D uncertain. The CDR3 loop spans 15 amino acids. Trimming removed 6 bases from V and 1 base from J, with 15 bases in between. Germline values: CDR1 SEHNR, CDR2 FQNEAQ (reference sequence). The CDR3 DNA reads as TGTGCCAGCAGTCGAAACGGACCAGTCCAAGAGACCCAGTACTTC. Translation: CASSRNGPVQETQYF.

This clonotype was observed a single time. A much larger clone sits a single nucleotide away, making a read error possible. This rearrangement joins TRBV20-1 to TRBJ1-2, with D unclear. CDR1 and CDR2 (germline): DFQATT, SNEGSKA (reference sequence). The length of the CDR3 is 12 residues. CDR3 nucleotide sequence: TGCAGGGCTAGAGATTACGGAAAGAGCTACACCTTC. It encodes CRARDYGKSYTF.

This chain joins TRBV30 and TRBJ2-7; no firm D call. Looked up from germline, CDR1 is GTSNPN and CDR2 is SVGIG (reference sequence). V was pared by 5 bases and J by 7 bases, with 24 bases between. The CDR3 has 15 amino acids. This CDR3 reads CAWGSAGRKTLEQYF. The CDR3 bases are TGTGCCTGGGGGTCAGCAGGCAGGAAGACTTTGGAGCAGTACTTC.

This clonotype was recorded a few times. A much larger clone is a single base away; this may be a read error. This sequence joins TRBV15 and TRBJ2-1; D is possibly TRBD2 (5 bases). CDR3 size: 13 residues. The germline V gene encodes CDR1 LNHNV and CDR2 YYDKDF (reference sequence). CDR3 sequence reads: CAASSRTAGEQFF. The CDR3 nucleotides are TGTGCCGCCAGCAGCCGTACTGCGGGTGAGCAGTTCTTC.

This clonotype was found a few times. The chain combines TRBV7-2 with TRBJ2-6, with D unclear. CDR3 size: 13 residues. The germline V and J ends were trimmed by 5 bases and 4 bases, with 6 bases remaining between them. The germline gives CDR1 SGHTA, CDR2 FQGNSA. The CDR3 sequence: CASSPVGANVLTF. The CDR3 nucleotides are TGTGCCAGCAGCCCCGTCGGGGCCAACGTCCTGACTTTC.

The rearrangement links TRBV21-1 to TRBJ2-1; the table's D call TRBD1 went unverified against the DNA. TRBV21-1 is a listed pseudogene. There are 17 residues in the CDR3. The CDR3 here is CASRTPSGGPLNHEQFF. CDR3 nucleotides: TGTGCCAGCAGAACACCGAGCGGGGGCCCCCTCAACCATGAGCAGTTCTTC.

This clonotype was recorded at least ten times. CDR3 coding DNA: TGCGCCAGCCGGGGCCCTAGCACAGATACGCAGTATTTT. This translates into CASRGPSTDTQYF. The chain recombines TRBV10-2 with TRBJ2-3, with D possibly called TRBD1 or TRBD2 (5 bases each). Per the germline V gene, CDR1 is WSHSY and CDR2 is SAAADI. The CDR3 contains 13 residues. The V end lost 8 bases, the J end lost 0 bases, and 9 bases lay between the germline ends.

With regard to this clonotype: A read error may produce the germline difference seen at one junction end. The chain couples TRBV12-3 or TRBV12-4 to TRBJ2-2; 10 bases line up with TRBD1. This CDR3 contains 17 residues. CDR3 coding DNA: TGTGCCAGCACACCGATTAAGACAGGGGGCTACGTCGGGGTGCTGTTTTTT. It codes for CASTPIKTGGYVGVLFF.

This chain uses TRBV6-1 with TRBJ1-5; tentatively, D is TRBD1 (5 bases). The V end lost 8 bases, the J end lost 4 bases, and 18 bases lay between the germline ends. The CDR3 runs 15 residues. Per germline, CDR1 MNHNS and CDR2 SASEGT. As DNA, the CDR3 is TGTGCCAGCGCCCCCGGGTCAGGGATAAATCAGCCCCAGCATTTT. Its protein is CASAPGSGINQPQHF.

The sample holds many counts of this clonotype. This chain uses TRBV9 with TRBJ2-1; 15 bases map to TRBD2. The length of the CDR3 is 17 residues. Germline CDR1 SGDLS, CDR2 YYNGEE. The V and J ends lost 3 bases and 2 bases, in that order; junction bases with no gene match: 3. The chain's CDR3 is CASSGGLAGGAYNEQFF. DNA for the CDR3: TGTGCCAGCAGCGGGGGACTAGCGGGGGGAGCCTACAATGAGCAGTTCTTC.

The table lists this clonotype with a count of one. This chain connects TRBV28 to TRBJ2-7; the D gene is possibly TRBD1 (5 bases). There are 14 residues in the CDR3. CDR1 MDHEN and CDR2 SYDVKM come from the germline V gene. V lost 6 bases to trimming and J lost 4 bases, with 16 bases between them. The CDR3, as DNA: TGTGCCAGCAGATTGCAGGGATCAACTTACGAGCAGTACTTC. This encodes CASRLQGSTYEQYF.

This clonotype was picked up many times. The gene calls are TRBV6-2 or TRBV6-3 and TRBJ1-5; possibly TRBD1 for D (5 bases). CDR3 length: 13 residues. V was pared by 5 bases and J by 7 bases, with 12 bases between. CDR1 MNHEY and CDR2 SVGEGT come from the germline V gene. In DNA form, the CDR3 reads TGTGCCAGCAGTGAACAGGAGCGGCAGCCCCAGCATTTT. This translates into CASSEQERQPQHF.

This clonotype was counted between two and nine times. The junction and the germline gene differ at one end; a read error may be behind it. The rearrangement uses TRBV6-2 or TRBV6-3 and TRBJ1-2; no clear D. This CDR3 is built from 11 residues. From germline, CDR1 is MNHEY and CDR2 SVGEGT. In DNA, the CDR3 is TGTGCCAGCAAATTTTTTTATGGCTACATCTTC. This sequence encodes CASKFFYGYIF.

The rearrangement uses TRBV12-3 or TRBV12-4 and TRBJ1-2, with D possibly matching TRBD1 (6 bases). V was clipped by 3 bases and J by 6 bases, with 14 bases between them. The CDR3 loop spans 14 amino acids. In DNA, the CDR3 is TGTGCCAGCAGTTTGGGTAAAGGGGGGGATGGCTACACCTTC. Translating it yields CASSLGKGGDGYTF.

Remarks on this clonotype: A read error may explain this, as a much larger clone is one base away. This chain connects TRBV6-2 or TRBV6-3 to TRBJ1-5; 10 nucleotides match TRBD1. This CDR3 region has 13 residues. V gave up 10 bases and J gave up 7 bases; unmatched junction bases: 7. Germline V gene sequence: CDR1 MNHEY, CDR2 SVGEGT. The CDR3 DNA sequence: TGTGCCACTGGGGACAGGGGCGGCCAGCCCCAGCATTTT. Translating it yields CATGDRGGQPQHF.

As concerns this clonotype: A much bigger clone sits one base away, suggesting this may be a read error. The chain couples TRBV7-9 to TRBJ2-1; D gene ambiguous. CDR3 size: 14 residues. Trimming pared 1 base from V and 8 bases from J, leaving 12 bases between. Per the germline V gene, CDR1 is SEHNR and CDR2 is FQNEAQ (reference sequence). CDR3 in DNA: TGTGCCAGCAGCTTAGATCTGGGTGGAGATGAGCAGTTCTTC. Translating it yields CASSLDLGGDEQFF. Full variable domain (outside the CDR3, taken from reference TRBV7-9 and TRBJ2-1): DTGVSQNPRHKITKRGQNVTFRCDPISEHNRLYWYRQTLGQGPEFLTYFQNEAQLEKSRLLSDRFSAERPKGSFSTLEIQRTEQGDSAMYLCASSLDLGGDEQFFGPGTRLTVL.

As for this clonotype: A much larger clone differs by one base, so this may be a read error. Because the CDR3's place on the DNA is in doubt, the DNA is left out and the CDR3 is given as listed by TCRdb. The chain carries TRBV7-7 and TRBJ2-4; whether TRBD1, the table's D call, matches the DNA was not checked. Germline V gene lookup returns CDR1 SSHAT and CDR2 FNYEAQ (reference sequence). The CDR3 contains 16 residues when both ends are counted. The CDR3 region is CAGSSSGGRAPETQYF.

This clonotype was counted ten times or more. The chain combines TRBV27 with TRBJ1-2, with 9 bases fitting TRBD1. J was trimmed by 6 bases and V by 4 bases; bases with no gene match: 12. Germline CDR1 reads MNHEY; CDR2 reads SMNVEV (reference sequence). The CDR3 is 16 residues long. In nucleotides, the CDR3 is TGTGCCAGCAGTTCCAACCTTGGACAGGGGCGAGATGGCTACACCTTC. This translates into CASSSNLGQGRDGYTF.

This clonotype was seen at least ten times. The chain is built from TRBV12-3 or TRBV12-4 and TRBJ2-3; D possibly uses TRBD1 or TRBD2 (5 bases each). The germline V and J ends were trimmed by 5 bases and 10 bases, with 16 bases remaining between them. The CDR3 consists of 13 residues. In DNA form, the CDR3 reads TGTGCCAGCAGTGGGGGTATTGGTGTGGCGCAGTATTTT. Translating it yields CASSGGIGVAQYF.

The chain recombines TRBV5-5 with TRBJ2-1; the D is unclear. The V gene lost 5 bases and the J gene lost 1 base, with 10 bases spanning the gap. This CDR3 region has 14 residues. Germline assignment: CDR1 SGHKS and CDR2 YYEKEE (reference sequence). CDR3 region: CASSDGPSYNEQFF. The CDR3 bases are TGTGCCAGCAGTGACGGACCGTCCTACAATGAGCAGTTCTTC.

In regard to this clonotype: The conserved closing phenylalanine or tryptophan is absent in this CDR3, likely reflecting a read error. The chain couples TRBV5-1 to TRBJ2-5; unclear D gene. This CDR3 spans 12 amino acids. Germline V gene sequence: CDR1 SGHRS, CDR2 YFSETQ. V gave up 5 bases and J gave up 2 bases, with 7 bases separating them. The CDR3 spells CASRDQQETQYI. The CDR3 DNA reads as TGCGCCAGCAGGGACCAACAAGAGACCCAGTACATC.

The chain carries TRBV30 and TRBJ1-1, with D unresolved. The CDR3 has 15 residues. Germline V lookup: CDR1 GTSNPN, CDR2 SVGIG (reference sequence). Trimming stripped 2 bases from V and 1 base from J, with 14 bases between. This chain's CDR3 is CAWSTLGRWNTEAFF. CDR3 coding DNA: TGTGCCTGGAGTACCTTAGGACGGTGGAACACTGAAGCTTTCTTT.

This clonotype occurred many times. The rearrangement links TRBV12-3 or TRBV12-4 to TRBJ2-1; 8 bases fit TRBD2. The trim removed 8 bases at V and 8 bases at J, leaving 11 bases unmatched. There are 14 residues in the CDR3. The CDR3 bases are TGTGCCAGCTATTCCGGGACTAGAGGCCATGAGCAGTTCTTC. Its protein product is CASYSGTRGHEQFF.

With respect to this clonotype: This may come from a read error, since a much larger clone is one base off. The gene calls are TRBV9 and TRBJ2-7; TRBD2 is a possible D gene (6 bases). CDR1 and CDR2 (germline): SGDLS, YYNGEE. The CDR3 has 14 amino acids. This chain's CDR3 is CASSVHGSSYGQYF. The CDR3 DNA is TGTGCCAGCAGCGTCCACGGGAGCTCCTACGGGCAGTACTTC.

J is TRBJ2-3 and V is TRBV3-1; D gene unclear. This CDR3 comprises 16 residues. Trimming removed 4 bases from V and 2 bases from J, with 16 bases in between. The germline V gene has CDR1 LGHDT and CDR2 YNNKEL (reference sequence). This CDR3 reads CASSPAGQPNTDTQYF. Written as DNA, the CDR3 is TGTGCCAGCAGCCCTGCCGGGCAGCCAAACACAGATACGCAGTATTTT.